The T cell receptor (beta chain) described here comes from a study of control samples from healthy donors and cancer patients. CDR1 and CDR2 (germline): SNHLY, FYNNEI. The CDR3 sequence is 15 residues long. With 7 bases removed from V and 0 bases from J, the gap between germline ends came to 13 bases. Sequencing used immunoSEQ multiplex PCR; TCRdb keeps in-frame clones, though not all of them. The sample holds 150,000 to 180,000 clones, about 94% seen once. The sequencing input was blood. The chain carries TRBV2 and TRBJ1-3, with D possibly being TRBD1 (6 bases). The sequence derives from a man aged 40-49 years in good health. This CDR3 is CASISDSFSGNTIYF. CDR3 in DNA: TGTGCCAGCATTTCGGACAGCTTCTCTGGAAACACCATATATTTT.